This T cell receptor (beta chain) came from a study of cytomegalovirus exposure and HLA in healthy donors. Findings and limits, study-wide: Usually a TCR sequence was rare, but some public TCRs were found in many donors. In vitro assays verified that three CMV-associated chains recognized CMV antigens specifically. Reports showed the classifier diagnosing cytomegalovirus status with high specificity and sensitivity. The study recorded fewer than 200 TCR beta chains that were cytomegalovirus-associated.

As to this clone: What it binds is not known.

V was trimmed by 6 bases and J by 2 bases, leaving 16 bases between them. Germline loops: CDR1 MGHDK, CDR2 SYGVNS. CDR3 length: 15 residues. Sequencing used immunoSEQ multiplex PCR; TCRdb keeps in-frame clones, though not all of them. The sample has about 280,000 clones; 70% to 90% are singletons. The sequence was obtained from a woman aged 18-29 years in good health and CMV-seronegative. Sequencing was performed on PBMCs. The chain employs TRBV25-1 and TRBJ2-5; weak D call: TRBD2 (6 bases). This CDR3 reads CASRSGTGPQETQYF. CDR3 in DNA: TGTGCCAGCAGGTCCGGGACTGGACCTCAAGAGACCCAGTACTTC. The full variable domain, rest sourced from reference TRBV25-1 and TRBJ2-5, is EADIYQTPRYLVIGTGKKITLECSQTMGHDKMYWYQQDPGMELHLIHYSYGVNSTEKGDLSSESTVSRIRTEHFPLTLESARPSHTSQYLCASRSGTGPQETQYFGPGTRLLVL.